The 14 T cell receptor beta chains reported below all come from one sample, sequenced in a study of T cells in localized non-small cell lung cancer. The data were produced by immunoSEQ multiplex PCR, yet TCRdb's version contains in-frame clones alone and is incomplete. The sample yields 50,000 to 55,000 clones, approximately 86% seen once. The sample here was PBMCs, taken before any cancer treatment. These receptors came from a female donor with stage II lung adenocarcinoma.

This chain joins TRBV9 and TRBJ2-2; 8 positions match TRBD2. V was clipped by 3 bases and J by 4 bases; unmatched bases: 5. The CDR3 is 15 residues long. Germline CDR1 reads SGDLS; CDR2 reads YYNGEE. As DNA, the CDR3 is TGTGCCAGCAGCGCGGGGACTAGGGGCACCGGGGAGCTGTTTTTT. Protein sequence: CASSAGTRGTGELFF.

V usage is TRBV15 and J usage is TRBJ1-2; tentatively, D is TRBD1 (5 bases). Trimming took 5 bases from V and 4 from J, leaving 20 bases between them. Germline V gives CDR1 LNHNV, CDR2 YYDKDF (reference sequence). The CDR3 is 16 amino acids. CDR3 loop: CATSGQDNLYSYGYTF. The CDR3 nucleotides are TGTGCCACCAGCGGCCAGGACAACCTCTACAGCTATGGCTACACCTTC.

This chain joins TRBV18 and TRBJ2-7; weak D call: TRBD1 (6 bases). Per the germline V gene, CDR1 is KGHSH and CDR2 is LQKENI. With 0 bases removed from V and 2 bases from J, the gap between germline ends came to 8 bases. CDR3 length equals 14 residues. The CDR3 DNA is TGTGCCAGCTCACCACCGGACAGAACCTACGAGCAGTACTTC. This translates into CASSPPDRTYEQYF.

The genes are TRBV6-6 and TRBJ1-2, with unresolved D. The germline V gene has CDR1 MNHNY and CDR2 SVGAGI (reference sequence). Trimming stripped 0 bases from V and 4 bases from J, with 0 bases between. This CDR3 spans 11 amino acids. This CDR3 is CASSYSYGYTF. The CDR3 DNA is TGTGCCAGCAGTTACTCCTATGGCTACACCTTC.

The J gene is TRBJ2-7, the V gene TRBV11-2; TRBD1 is a possible D gene (6 bases). The CDR3 is 15 residues long. With 6 bases removed from V and 2 bases from J, the gap between germline ends came to 17 bases. Germline V gene data show CDR1 as SGHAT and CDR2 as FQNNGV. In nucleotides, the CDR3 is TGTGCCAGCAGTTCATCGGAGAGGGGGACCTACGAGCAGTACTTC. Its translation: CASSSSERGTYEQYF.

J is TRBJ2-7 and V is TRBV9, with TRBD1 identical over 7 bases. Per germline, CDR1 SGDLS and CDR2 YYNGEE. There are 15 residues in the CDR3. V lost 4 bases to trimming and J lost 2 bases; unmatched junction nucleotides: 9. The DNA for the CDR3 is TGTGCCAGCAGCCCAAGGACAGGAGTAGCCTACGAGCAGTACTTC. Its protein product is CASSPRTGVAYEQYF.

In this sample, this clone turned up once. The chain is built from TRBV19 and TRBJ2-1; no reliable D call. The CDR3 runs to 14 residues. Germline loops: CDR1 LNHDA, CDR2 SQIVND (reference sequence). V shed 4 bases and J shed 1 base, with 8 bases lying between them. CDR3 residues: CASSKASSYNEQFF. Written as DNA, the CDR3 is TGTGCCAGTAGTAAGGCCTCATCCTACAATGAGCAGTTCTTC. The whole variable domain, remainder taken from reference TRBV19 and TRBJ2-1, is DGGITQSPKYLFRKEGQNVTLSCEQNLNHDAMYWYRQDPGQGLRLIYYSQIVNDFQKGDIAEGYSVSREKKESFPLTVTSAQKNPTAFYLCASSKASSYNEQFFGPGTRLTVL.

J is TRBJ2-5 and V is TRBV5-4; D may be TRBD1 or TRBD2 (6 bases each). The V and J ends lost 1 base and 7 bases respectively, with 14 bases between them. CDR3 length: 14 residues. Per the germline V gene, CDR1 is SGHNT and CDR2 is YYREEE (reference sequence). The chain's CDR3 is CASSLLSGAGTQYF. The CDR3 DNA is TGTGCCAGCAGCTTGTTGTCGGGGGCGGGGACCCAGTACTTC.

The J gene is TRBJ1-6, the V gene TRBV7-6, with TRBD1 matching 7 bases. From germline, CDR1 is SGHVS and CDR2 FNYEAQ. The trim removed 2 bases at V and 8 bases at J, leaving 9 bases unmatched. The CDR3 is 16 amino acids. The CDR3 sequence: CASSLRDSPGHSPLHF. The DNA of the CDR3 is TGTGCCAGCAGCTTAAGGGACAGCCCGGGTCATTCACCCCTCCACTTT.

The chain has TRBV5-4 and TRBJ2-7; D may correspond to TRBD1 or TRBD2 (6 bases each). V gave up 4 bases and J gave up 3 bases, with 17 bases separating them. Germline-derived CDR1 and CDR2 are SGHNT and YYREEE (reference sequence). CDR3 size: 15 residues. The CDR3 region has the DNA TGTGCCAGCAGCCCCCCGGGGGCCCAAGACTACGAGCAGTACTTC. This gives the protein CASSPPGAQDYEQYF.

The chain uses TRBV6-1 and TRBJ2-3; 8 bases map to TRBD1. This CDR3 spans 15 amino acids. CDR1 MNHNS and CDR2 SASEGT come from the germline V gene. J gave up 0 bases and V 5 bases, and 4 bases lay outside the gene matches. CDR3 in amino acids: CASSWTGLSTDTQYF. CDR3 DNA: TGTGCCAGCAGTTGGACAGGGCTTAGCACAGATACGCAGTATTTT.

V is TRBV5-4 and J is TRBJ1-1, with unresolved D. The germline V gene encodes CDR1 SGHNT and CDR2 YYREEE (reference sequence). There are 14 residues in the CDR3. V was clipped by 0 bases and J by 7 bases, with 13 bases between them. The CDR3 DNA sequence: TGTGCCAGCAGCTTGGGGGTAGGGCATGGTGAAGCTTTCTTT. Its translation: CASSLGVGHGEAFF.

The chain is built from TRBV5-5 and TRBJ1-5; D unresolved. The CDR3 spans 13 residues. CDR1 and CDR2 (germline): SGHKS, YYEKEE (reference sequence). V was clipped by 2 bases and J by 0 bases, with 3 bases between them. CDR3 nucleotide sequence: TGTGCCAGCAGCTTAGGTAGCAATCAGCCCCAGCATTTT. Translated, it gives CASSLGSNQPQHF.

This chain links TRBV5-1 with TRBJ2-7; D is perhaps TRBD1 or TRBD2 (5 bases each). Germline V CDR1 and CDR2: SGHRS, YFSETQ. The germline V and J ends were trimmed by 4 bases and 2 bases, with 16 bases remaining between them. This CDR3 has 15 residues. The CDR3 region has the DNA TGCGCCAGCAGCCCGGGGACGCTAGCCACCTACGAGCAGTACTTC. Translating it yields CASSPGTLATYEQYF.